This T cell receptor (beta chain) was obtained from a study of blood T cell repertoires in COVID-19. Study information: From T cells, B-cell-depleted T cells, or PBMCs came the material, which was cDNA or gDNA.

Original processing methods: Nucleated cell counts were estimated from reference gene primer amplification. Sequencing was performed with immunoSEQ multiplex PCR; in TCRdb, only in-frame clones are kept and a portion is missing. D and trimming come from the DNA, and the V and J calls and clone size come from that table. The sample carries fewer than 130,000 clones, about 90% recorded once. V was shortened by 8 bases and J by 10 bases, with 18 bases between the two germline ends. Germline V gene lookup returns CDR1 SGHAT and CDR2 FQNNGV. The CDR3 length is 13 residues. This TCR came from a human donor in a cohort sampled during active COVID-19. J is TRBJ2-1 and V is TRBV11-2; a possible D gene is TRBD2 (7 bases). Sequenced: peripheral blood. As DNA, the CDR3 is TGTGCCAGCTCAATGTGGGGCGGGGGCGAGCAGTTCTTC. Its protein product is CASSMWGGGEQFF. The full variable domain, completed using reference TRBV11-2 and TRBJ2-1, is EAGVAQSPRYKIIEKRQSVAFWCNPISGHATLYWYQQILGQGPKLLIQFQNNGVVDDSQLPKDRFSAERLKGVDSTLKIQPAKLEDSAVYLCASSMWGGGEQFFGPGTRLTVL.